Listed below are T cell receptor beta chains from one sample, sequenced in a study of naive and memory T cell subsets. One entry per CDR3 protein results from TCRdb running MiXCR on the UMI-ligation and nested PCR reads. The data contain roughly 98,000 distinct CDR3 sequences, around 7% of them singletons. The sample taken for sequencing was central memory CD4+ T cells from blood. Receptors were obtained from a human donor in good health. Both conserved end residues are part of each CDR3. The order of the fields is J gene, D gene, V gene, clone size, CDR3 protein, CDR3 DNA. D genes are given only for firm matches. Size is stated for part of the rows, as once, few or many counts, or as a class when the clone is expanded.

J gene: TRBJ1-1; D gene: .; V gene: TRBV27; clone size: few; CDR3 protein: CASSLKAEGMNTEAFF; CDR3 DNA: TGTGCCAGCAGTTTAAAGGCAGAAGGGATGAACACTGAAGCTTTCTTT
J gene: TRBJ2-1; D gene: .; V gene: TRBV19; clone size: .; CDR3 protein: CASMATSYNEQFF; CDR3 DNA: TGTGCCAGTATGGCTACCTCCTACAATGAGCAGTTCTTC
J gene: TRBJ1-1; D gene: TRBD1; V gene: TRBV7-9; clone size: many; CDR3 protein: CASRPDREVTEAFF; CDR3 DNA: TGTGCCAGCAGACCCGACAGGGAGGTGACTGAAGCTTTCTTT
J gene: TRBJ1-1; D gene: .; V gene: TRBV7-2; clone size: many; CDR3 protein: CASSADLNTEAFF; CDR3 DNA: TGTGCCAGCAGCGCCGATTTGAACACTGAAGCTTTCTTT
J gene: TRBJ2-7; D gene: TRBD2; V gene: TRBV18; clone size: few; CDR3 protein: CASSPVAGQDEQYF; CDR3 DNA: TGTGCCAGCTCACCGGTAGCGGGCCAGGACGAGCAGTACTTC
J gene: TRBJ1-6; D gene: .; V gene: TRBV20-1; clone size: many; CDR3 protein: CSATGSTNSPLHF; CDR3 DNA: TGCAGTGCTACCGGGTCCACGAATTCACCCCTCCACTTT
J gene: TRBJ2-7; D gene: .; V gene: TRBV20-1; clone size: many; CDR3 protein: CSAREGGLGYSEQYF; CDR3 DNA: TGCAGTGCTAGAGAAGGTGGCCTTGGCTACTCCGAGCAGTACTTC
J gene: TRBJ2-7; D gene: TRBD2; V gene: TRBV2; clone size: .; CDR3 protein: CATRLALGEQYF; CDR3 DNA: TGTGCCACAAGACTAGCGCTGGGGGAGCAGTACTTC
J gene: TRBJ2-1; D gene: TRBD2; V gene: TRBV7-2; clone size: .; CDR3 protein: CASSLYGTSGGYEQFF; CDR3 DNA: TGTGCCAGCAGCTTATACGGAACTAGCGGGGGGTATGAGCAGTTCTTC
J gene: TRBJ1-2; D gene: .; V gene: TRBV7-2; clone size: .; CDR3 protein: CASSHRTDSYGYTF; CDR3 DNA: TGTGCCAGCAGCCACAGGACAGACTCCTATGGCTACACCTTC